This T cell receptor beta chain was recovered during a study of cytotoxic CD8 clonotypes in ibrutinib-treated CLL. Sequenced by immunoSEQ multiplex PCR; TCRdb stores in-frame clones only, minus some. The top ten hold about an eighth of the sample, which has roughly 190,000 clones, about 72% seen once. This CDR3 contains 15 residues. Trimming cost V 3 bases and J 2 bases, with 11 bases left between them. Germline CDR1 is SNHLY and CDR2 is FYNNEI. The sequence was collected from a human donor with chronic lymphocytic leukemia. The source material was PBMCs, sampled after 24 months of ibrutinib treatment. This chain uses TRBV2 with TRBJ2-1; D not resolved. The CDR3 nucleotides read TGTGCCAGCAGTGATCATGCCGATACCTACAATGAGCAGTTCTTC. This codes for CASSDHADTYNEQFF.